The 28 T cell receptor beta chains reported below all come from one sample, sequenced in a study of post-analysis software for immune sequencing data. Findings of the study overall: Patients used about five TRBV segments, including TRBV5-6, TRBV5-1 and TRBV20-1, more often than controls.

Unique molecular identifiers had been added to the TCR beta cDNA libraries. TCRdb re-called the PCR reads through MiXCR, storing one row per CDR3 protein. This table has 650,000 to 850,000 distinct CDR3 sequences, roughly 58% appearing once. These receptors lack a known antigen. Sequences were obtained from blood. These receptor sequences come from a girl aged 5-17 years with multiple sclerosis.

In this sample, this clonotype turned up a few times. This chain joins TRBV7-2 and TRBJ2-3; D not resolved. The CDR3 loop spans 12 amino acids. Trimming removed 1 base at V and 11 bases at J, with 10 bases between. CDR1 is SGHTA and CDR2 is FQGNSA in the germline V gene. CDR3: CASSLERVGQYF. CDR3 DNA: TGTGCCAGCAGCTTAGAGAGAGTTGGGCAGTATTTT.

The V call is TRBV7-9, the J call TRBJ2-7; 8 bases align to TRBD2. The CDR3 sequence is 14 residues long. V trimming: 2 bases; J trimming: 5 bases; junction bases outside the gene matches: 5. The germline V gene has CDR1 SEHNR and CDR2 FQNEAQ (reference sequence). CDR3 sequence (DNA): TGTGCCAGCAGCTTAAACGGGAGGGCCGACGAGCAGTACTTC. This gives the protein CASSLNGRADEQYF.

The J gene is TRBJ1-1, the V gene TRBV5-6; D might be TRBD1 (6 bases). From germline, CDR1 is SGHDT and CDR2 YYEEEE. This CDR3 spans 12 amino acids. Trimming took 6 bases from V and 5 from J, leaving 11 bases between them. The CDR3 region is CASKGEWTEAFF. The CDR3 DNA is TGTGCCAGCAAGGGGGAGTGGACTGAAGCTTTCTTT.

The genes are TRBV20-1 and TRBJ2-1, with 15 bases matching TRBD2. The DNA end favors TRBJ2-7, so the J call may be wrong. The CDR3 has 16 amino acids. CDR1 is DFQATT, CDR2 SNEGSKA, per germline (reference sequence). Here the CDR3 reads CSAHRTSGGARVEQYF. The CDR3 DNA reads TGCAGTGCTCATCGGACTAGCGGGGGGGCAAGGGTTGAGCAGTACTTC.

With regard to this clonotype: Compared with germline, one end of the junction differs, possibly owing to a read error. The chain combines TRBV30 with TRBJ2-1; maybe TRBD2 (5 bases). Germline V lookup: CDR1 GTSNPN, CDR2 SVGIG (reference sequence). This CDR3 has 16 residues. The CDR3 spells CAWSVLGGLRYNEQFF. CDR3 nucleotides: TGTGCCTGGAGTGTACTCGGCGGGCTCCGCTACAATGAACAGTTCTTC.

This chain joins TRBV25-1 and TRBJ1-4; a possible D gene is TRBD1 (6 bases). CDR3 length: 14 amino acids. From germline, CDR1 is MGHDK and CDR2 SYGVNS. The V end was cut by 3 bases, the J end by 7 bases, with 12 bases between. The CDR3 protein is CASSEGGASEKLFF. CDR3 DNA sequence: TGTGCCAGCAGTGAGGGGGGGGCGAGTGAAAAACTGTTTTTT. Together with reference TRBV25-1 and TRBJ1-4, the CDR3 gives the full variable domain: EADIYQTPRYLVIGTGKKITLECSQTMGHDKMYWYQQDPGMELHLIHYSYGVNSTEKGDLSSESTVSRIRTEHFPLTLESARPSHTSQYLCASSEGGASEKLFFGSGTQLSVL.

The chain links TRBV20-1 to TRBJ2-3; 8 nucleotides agree with TRBD2. Germline assignment: CDR1 DFQATT and CDR2 SNEGSKA (reference sequence). V lost 4 bases, J lost 7 bases, and 7 bases stayed unmatched. The CDR3 runs 13 residues. This chain's CDR3 is CSATGGSWNTQYF. The CDR3 DNA reads TGCAGTGCTACGGGAGGGTCGTGGAATACGCAGTATTTT.

The rearrangement links TRBV4-1 to TRBJ2-7, with 7 positions matching TRBD2. J gave up 3 bases and V 5 bases, and 13 bases lay outside the gene matches. Germline CDR1 reads MGHRA; CDR2 reads YSYEKL. The CDR3 spans 16 residues. The CDR3 nucleotides read TGCGCCAGCAGCTACGGCGGGCAGTGGGGGGGCTACGAGCAGTACTTC. Amino acids: CASSYGGQWGGYEQYF.

The chain couples TRBV20-1 to TRBJ2-3; TRBD2 agrees at 9 bases. The CDR3 is 16 residues long. The J segment lost 8 bases and the V segment lost 3 bases, leaving 15 bases of the junction unmatched. Germline CDR1 DFQATT, CDR2 SNEGSKA (reference sequence). The CDR3 coding sequence is TGCAGTGCTAGGCCCCCAGCTAGCGGGGTAGGGGGTACGCAGTATTTT. It encodes CSARPPASGVGGTQYF.

The rearrangement links TRBV4-1 to TRBJ2-3; D not resolved. Germline values: CDR1 MGHRA, CDR2 YSYEKL. Trimming removed 1 base from V and 6 bases from J, with 8 bases in between. This CDR3 has 13 amino acids. Written as DNA, the CDR3 is TGCGCCAGCAGCCAAGCCCCCCCGGATACGCAGTATTTT. Protein: CASSQAPPDTQYF.

This chain links TRBV7-8 with TRBJ2-7, with 8 bases matching TRBD1. The CDR3 totals 16 residues. With V trimmed by 3 bases and J by 0 bases, 7 bases remained unmatched. Germline V gene data show CDR1 as SGHVS and CDR2 as FQNEAQ. The CDR3 protein is CASSFIGQGSSYEQYF. The CDR3 DNA sequence: TGTGCCAGCAGCTTTATCGGACAGGGATCCTCCTACGAGCAGTACTTC. Full variable domain (rest looked up from reference TRBV7-8 and TRBJ2-7): GAGVSQSPRYKVAKRGQDVALRCDPISGHVSLFWYQQALGQGPEFLTYFQNEAQLDKSGLPSDRFFAERPEGSVSTLKIQRTQQEDSAVYLCASSFIGQGSSYEQYFGPGTRLTVT.

This rearrangement joins TRBV10-3 to TRBJ2-7; perhaps D is TRBD1 or TRBD2 (7 bases each). Germline CDR1 reads ENHRY; CDR2 reads SYGVKD. The CDR3 consists of 15 residues. V lost 0 bases and J lost 4, with 13 bases in between. CDR3 sequence: CAISESGGGWYEQYF. CDR3 nucleotides: TGTGCCATCAGTGAGTCGGGAGGGGGCTGGTACGAGCAGTACTTC.

V gene TRBV12-3 or TRBV12-4 combines with J gene TRBJ2-1; 13 positions agree with TRBD2. Unmatched junction bases numbered 3, after V lost 0 bases and J lost 1 base. The CDR3 has 18 residues. The CDR3 nucleotides read TGTGCCAGCAGTTTAGCACTAGCGGGGGGGCCATCCTACAATGAGCAGTTCTTC. This translates into CASSLALAGGPSYNEQFF.

This clonotype has only a few counts. The chain uses TRBV5-1 and TRBJ1-6; 11 nucleotides agree with TRBD1. With 4 bases clipped from V and 7 bases from J, the junction kept 7 bases outside the gene matches. The germline V gene has CDR1 SGHRS and CDR2 YFSETQ. The CDR3 extends over 16 amino acids. The CDR3 reads CASSPGTGGLNSPLHF. The CDR3 bases are TGCGCCAGCAGCCCAGGGACAGGGGGTCTAAATTCACCCCTCCACTTT.

The V and J genes are TRBV10-3 and TRBJ2-5; 11 bases match TRBD2. With the DNA end fitting TRBJ2-7 better, the J assignment may be wrong. Germline lookup yields CDR1 ENHRY and CDR2 SYGVKD. This CDR3 has 13 residues. The CDR3 DNA follows: TGTGCCATCAGTTTCGGACTAGCGGGCGAGCAGTACTTC. As protein: CAISFGLAGEQYF.

The rearrangement uses TRBV10-3 and TRBJ2-5; D not certain. Germline-derived CDR1 and CDR2 are ENHRY and SYGVKD. V lost 2 bases and J lost 2, with 9 bases in between. The CDR3 loop spans 14 amino acids. CDR3: CAISEPAGQETQYF. The CDR3 DNA follows: TGTGCCATCAGTGAGCCTGCTGGTCAAGAGACCCAGTACTTC.

As regards this clonotype: At one boundary the junction diverges from the germline segment, which might be a read error. This chain joins TRBV10-3 and TRBJ2-7, with D perhaps TRBD2 (6 bases). The germline gives CDR1 ENHRY, CDR2 SYGVKD. CDR3 length: 14 amino acids. The CDR3 loop reads CAINLSGLSYERYF. Here the CDR3 DNA reads TGTGCCATCAATCTTAGCGGCCTCTCCTACGAGCGGTACTTC.

For the CDR3, the DNA is TGTGCCTGGAGCGGGGAGAGGGGCCAGCCCCAGCATTTT. Translating it yields CAWSGERGQPQHF. This chain uses TRBV30 with TRBJ1-5; D may be TRBD1 (5 bases). The CDR3 length is 13 residues. Trimming took 3 bases from V and 7 from J, leaving 13 bases between them. Germline CDR1 reads GTSNPN; CDR2 reads SVGIG (reference sequence).

Comment on this clonotype: A much bigger clone sits one base away, suggesting this may be a read error. J is TRBJ2-1 and V is TRBV20-1; D unresolved. The CDR3 has 12 amino acids. The germline gives CDR1 DFQATT, CDR2 SNEGSKA (reference sequence). Written as DNA, the CDR3 is TGCAGGGCTAGAGTCCACCTCAATGAGCAGTTCTTC. Its protein is CRARVHLNEQFF.

The sample holds a few counts of this clonotype. The chain couples TRBV5-1 to TRBJ2-5; a weak D match, TRBD1 (6 bases). The germline gives CDR1 SGHRS, CDR2 YFSETQ. The CDR3 runs 14 residues. Trimming removed 6 bases from V and 2 bases from J, with 14 bases in between. CDR3 DNA: TGCGCCAGCACCATAGACAGGCCTCAAGAGACCCAGTACTTC. Protein product: CASTIDRPQETQYF.

This clonotype was seen only a few times. The chain recombines TRBV5-1 with TRBJ2-7; 10 nucleotides agree with TRBD1. Germline lookup yields CDR1 SGHRS and CDR2 YFSETQ. V shed 5 bases, J shed 3 bases, and the junction held 5 bases outside the gene matches. CDR3 length: 14 residues. The CDR3 region is CASRRDRGIYEQYF. In DNA, the CDR3 is TGCGCCAGCAGGCGGGACAGGGGCATCTACGAGCAGTACTTC.

This clonotype was counted between two and nine times. This sequence joins TRBV7-3 and TRBJ1-1, with TRBD1 identical over 9 bases. The CDR3 runs 13 residues. The V and J ends lost 5 bases and 10 bases, in that order; junction bases with no gene match: 8. The germline gives CDR1 SGHTA, CDR2 FQGTGA. The CDR3 DNA follows: TGTGCCAGCAGCCCAGGCGGACAGGGGCGAGCTTTCTTT. Translating gives CASSPGGQGRAFF.

This clonotype appeared a single time. The CDR3 spells CASSPWEPSVGAFF. In DNA, the CDR3 is TGTGCCAGCAGCCCATGGGAACCCTCTGTAGGTGCTTTCTTT. The chain joins TRBV7-6 to TRBJ1-1; no clear D. Germline CDR1 reads SGHVS; CDR2 reads FNYEAQ. V was trimmed by 5 bases and J by 11 bases, leaving 21 bases between them. The CDR3 has 14 amino acids.

This clonotype was counted a few times. The chain has TRBV9 and TRBJ2-7, with 7 nucleotides matching TRBD1. There are 15 residues in the CDR3. Germline-derived CDR1 and CDR2 are SGDLS and YYNGEE. J was trimmed by 0 bases and V by 4 bases; bases with no gene match: 7. Here the CDR3 reads CASSPRGDSSYEQYF. The CDR3 region has the DNA TGTGCCAGCAGCCCCCGAGGGGACAGCTCCTACGAGCAGTACTTC.

The rearrangement uses TRBV3-1 and TRBJ2-7; 8 nucleotides line up with TRBD1. Unmatched junction bases numbered 13, after V lost 5 bases and J lost 7 bases. CDR3 length equals 15 residues. Germline V gene data show CDR1 as LGHDT and CDR2 as YNNKEL (reference sequence). CDR3 bases: TGTGCCAGCAGCAGACGGACAGGGCTCTCGGAGGAGCAGTACTTC. It specifies CASSRRTGLSEEQYF.

The chain uses TRBV15 and TRBJ2-5; possibly TRBD1 for D (6 bases). Trimming left V 1 base short and J 11 bases short, with 17 bases between. This CDR3 spans 14 amino acids. The germline gives CDR1 LNHNV, CDR2 YYDKDF (reference sequence). The CDR3 sequence is CATSRAQGHNEQYF. Written as DNA, the CDR3 is TGTGCCACCAGCAGAGCCCAGGGACACAATGAGCAGTACTTC.

CDR3 nucleotides: TGCGCCAGCAGCTTGATAGCGGGGGACTACAATGAGCAGTTCTTC. It specifies CASSLIAGDYNEQFF. This chain joins TRBV5-1 and TRBJ2-1, with 9 bases aligning to TRBD2. The J segment lost 3 bases and the V segment lost 1 base, leaving 2 bases of the junction unmatched. The CDR3 covers 15 residues. CDR1 and CDR2 from the germline V gene are SGHRS and YFSETQ.

This clonotype was observed a handful of times. The chain carries TRBV29-1 and TRBJ1-2; D gene uncertain. The CDR3 length is 15 residues. Trimming removed 2 bases at V and 4 bases at J, with 17 bases between. CDR1 and CDR2 from the germline V gene are SQVTM and ANQGSEA. The CDR3 region is CSVELLAEGTYGYTF. DNA of the CDR3: TGCAGCGTTGAATTACTAGCAGAGGGAACCTATGGCTACACCTTC.